These 20 T cell receptor beta chains share one sample of origin, sequenced in a study of blood T cell repertoires in COVID-19. The repertoire was sequenced with immunoSEQ multiplex PCR; TCRdb's copy has only in-frame clones and lacks some. The sample includes 110,000 to 150,000 clones, around four fifths of them seen just once. Sequencing was carried out using PBMCs or T cells enriched from blood (not recorded which). The receptors originated from a woman between 35 and 50 years old who had recovered from COVID-19.

This clone has only one observation. The V and J genes are TRBV5-6 and TRBJ1-1; 7 bases align to TRBD1. Trimming at V came to 2 bases and at J to 6 bases, leaving 13 bases not matched to a gene. Per germline, CDR1 SGHDT and CDR2 YYEEEE. The CDR3 has 16 amino acids. CDR3 nucleotide sequence: TGTGCCAGCAGCTTCGATCTTGACAGGGTTGGCGCTGAAGCTTTCTTT. Translation: CASSFDLDRVGAEAFF.

This chain connects TRBV3-1 (or the pseudogene TRBV3-2) to TRBJ2-5; the match to TRBD2 covers 9 bases. Germline assignment: CDR1 LGHDT and CDR2 YNNKEL (reference sequence). The CDR3 runs to 17 residues. After removal of 0 bases from V and 4 bases from J, the junction contained 9 bases not matched to a gene. The CDR3 loop is CASSQEGSGGLTETQYF. The CDR3 DNA follows: TGTGCCAGCAGCCAAGAAGGTAGCGGGGGTCTTACAGAGACCCAGTACTTC.

The genes are TRBV4-2 and TRBJ2-2; maybe TRBD2 (5 bases). CDR3 length: 15 amino acids. Germline V CDR1 and CDR2: LGHNA, YNFKEQ. Trimming left V 0 bases short and J 6 bases short, with 11 bases between. In nucleotides, the CDR3 is TGTGCCAGCAGCCAAGATCGTCGAGGGCCCGGGGAGCTGTTTTTT. This translates into CASSQDRRGPGELFF.

V usage is TRBV4-1 and J usage is TRBJ1-2, with D perhaps matching TRBD1 (6 bases). V dropped 6 bases and J dropped 6 bases, with 8 bases sitting between them. The CDR3 has 11 amino acids. The germline CDR1 and CDR2 sequences are MGHRA and YSYEKL. For the CDR3, the DNA is TGCGCCAGCAGAGAGGGGGATGGCTACACCTTC. Amino acid sequence: CASREGDGYTF.

This chain uses TRBV11-3 with TRBJ2-3; TRBD2 agrees at 8 bases. The CDR3 contains 14 residues. Germline V gene data show CDR1 as SGHNT and CDR2 as YENEEA. V lost 5 bases, J lost 4 bases, and 5 bases stayed unmatched. This CDR3 is CASSPGGGADTQYF. CDR3 DNA: TGTGCCAGCAGCCCGGGGGGGGGTGCAGATACGCAGTATTTT.

J is TRBJ2-7 and V is TRBV7-9, with 10 bases lining up with TRBD2. The CDR3 spans 16 residues. V lost 4 bases and J lost 2; bases outside the gene matches: 8. Germline CDR1 and CDR2: SEHNR and FQNEAQ (reference sequence). CDR3 nucleotide sequence: TGTGCCAGCAGCTCTCCGACTAGCGGGCGAACCTACGAGCAGTACTTC. It yields the protein CASSSPTSGRTYEQYF.

This clone was seen just once. The V call is TRBV18, the J call TRBJ1-5; TRBD1 matches at 7 bases. CDR1 is KGHSH and CDR2 is LQKENI in the germline V gene. V lost 5 bases and J lost 4; bases outside the gene matches: 5. This CDR3 contains 14 residues. CDR3 residues: CASSGDSKNQPQHF. CDR3 DNA sequence: TGTGCCAGCTCAGGGGACAGTAAGAATCAGCCCCAGCATTTT.

The chain recombines TRBV30 with TRBJ1-6; D is ambiguous. The V end was cut by 2 bases, the J end by 10 bases, with 18 bases between. Per the germline V gene, CDR1 is GTSNPN and CDR2 is SVGIG (reference sequence). This CDR3 contains 15 residues. The CDR3 bases are TGTGCCTGGAGTCGGGATAGCTTGACGGGATCACCCCTCCACTTT. Protein: CAWSRDSLTGSPLHF.

The chain joins TRBV12-3 or TRBV12-4 to TRBJ1-4; no firm D call. This CDR3 has 12 residues. V was shortened by 0 bases and J by 8 bases, with 4 bases between the two germline ends. CDR3 protein: CASSLASEKLFF. The CDR3 coding sequence is TGTGCCAGCAGTTTAGCTTCGGAAAAACTGTTTTTT.

The chain combines TRBV7-9 with TRBJ2-3; D unclear. CDR3 length: 14 amino acids. Deletions cut 1 base from V and 0 bases from J, with 5 bases between. Germline V gene data show CDR1 as SEHNR and CDR2 as FQNEAQ (reference sequence). The CDR3 coding sequence is TGTGCCAGCAGCTTAGGCGTCAGCACAGATACGCAGTATTTT. Translating it yields CASSLGVSTDTQYF.

V usage is TRBV6-6 and J usage is TRBJ2-7, with 7 bases fitting TRBD2. CDR3 length: 15 residues. CDR1 and CDR2 from the germline V gene are MNHNY and SVGAGI (reference sequence). J was trimmed by 2 bases and V by 3 bases; bases with no gene match: 7. The CDR3: CASSYVVGGTYEQYF. The CDR3 nucleotides read TGTGCCAGCAGTTATGTGGTCGGGGGGACCTACGAGCAGTACTTC.

This chain links TRBV2 with TRBJ2-3; D remains ambiguous. The V and J ends lost 2 bases and 2 bases respectively, with 8 bases between them. This CDR3 spans 14 amino acids. Germline CDR1 SNHLY, CDR2 FYNNEI. The chain's CDR3 is CASSEFLATDTQYF. The CDR3 DNA reads TGTGCCAGCAGTGAATTTCTGGCCACAGATACGCAGTATTTT.

The chain joins TRBV15 to TRBJ2-1, with 7 positions matching TRBD1. The V gene's germline CDR1 is LNHNV and CDR2 YYDKDF (reference sequence). CDR3 length: 14 residues. With V trimmed by 9 bases and J by 5 bases, 10 bases remained unmatched. The CDR3 is CATNPGQRDNEQFF. As DNA, the CDR3 is TGTGCCACTAACCCGGGACAGAGAGACAATGAGCAGTTCTTC.

The rearrangement links TRBV9 to TRBJ1-6; the D gene is possibly TRBD1 (5 bases). V lost 3 bases, J lost 8 bases, and 12 bases lay in between. Looked up from germline, CDR1 is SGDLS and CDR2 is YYNGEE. The CDR3 runs to 14 residues. Written as DNA, the CDR3 is TGTGCCAGCAGCGGGTCCAGGGCGGATTCACCCCTCCACTTT. Translating gives CASSGSRADSPLHF.

The V and J genes are TRBV4-2 and TRBJ1-1; TRBD1 is a possible D gene (6 bases). CDR3 length: 16 amino acids. Germline V gene sequence: CDR1 LGHNA, CDR2 YNFKEQ. V was pared by 1 base and J by 1 base, with 13 bases between. The CDR3 is CASSQAGQIGNTEAFF. For the CDR3, the DNA is TGTGCCAGCAGCCAAGCAGGACAGATCGGGAACACTGAAGCTTTCTTT.

The V call is TRBV4-2, the J call TRBJ2-7; D perhaps matches TRBD2 (5 bases). The germline CDR1 and CDR2 sequences are LGHNA and YNFKEQ. V dropped 3 bases and J dropped 5 bases, with 14 bases sitting between them. The CDR3 has 14 residues. CDR3 amino acids: CASSHGGIGNEQYF. CDR3 sequence (DNA): TGTGCCAGCAGCCATGGAGGAATAGGTAACGAGCAGTACTTC.

The CDR3 is CASSQDSGRFNEKLFF. CDR3 sequence (DNA): TGTGCCAGCAGCCAGGACTCCGGTAGATTTAATGAAAAACTGTTTTTT. J is TRBJ1-4 and V is TRBV4-2; no reliable D call. V lost 3 bases to trimming and J lost 4 bases, with 15 bases between them. The CDR3 has 16 residues. Germline values: CDR1 LGHNA, CDR2 YNFKEQ.

The chain has TRBV21-1 and TRBJ2-4; TRBD1 is the table's D call, not checked against the DNA. TRBV21-1 represents a pseudogene. This CDR3 comprises 17 residues. CDR3 region: CASSKGQGGGTKNIQYF. The CDR3 nucleotides read TGTGCCAGCAGTAAGGGACAGGGAGGTGGAACCAAAAACATTCAGTACTTC.

The V gene is TRBV12-3 or TRBV12-4, the J gene TRBJ2-1; the match to TRBD2 covers 7 bases. The V gene end was trimmed by 4 bases and the J gene end by 12 bases; junction bases not matched to a gene: 6. The CDR3 extends over 12 amino acids. As DNA, the CDR3 is TGTGCCAGCAGTTCCCGCGGGGGATCGCAGTTCTTC. It encodes CASSSRGGSQFF.

The V and J genes are TRBV5-1 and TRBJ2-5; no reliable D call. Germline V gene lookup returns CDR1 SGHRS and CDR2 YFSETQ. The CDR3 is 13 amino acids. Trimming cost V 5 bases and J 5 bases, with 13 bases left between them. CDR3 sequence: CASSATPEETQYF. The CDR3 DNA reads TGCGCCAGCAGTGCGACTCCAGAGGAGACCCAGTACTTC. Full variable domain (remainder filled in from reference TRBV5-1 and TRBJ2-5): KAGVTQTPRYLIKTRGQQVTLSCSPISGHRSVSWYQQTPGQGLQFLFEYFSETQRNKGNFPGRFSGRQFSNSRSEMNVSTLELGDSALYLCASSATPEETQYFGPGTRLLVL.